This entry is about one T cell receptor beta chain. Antigen: not known. This CDR3 region has 15 residues. Trimming took 4 bases from V and 1 from J, leaving 13 bases between them. Germline values: CDR1 SGHRS, CDR2 YFSETQ. Generated by immunoSEQ multiplex PCR, the TCRdb table keeps only in-frame clones and is missing some. The sample contains roughly 130,000 clones, about nine tenths of which appear only once. The data were obtained in a study of T cell responses to AZD1222 COVID-19 vaccine. Study outcomes and limitations: Epitopes outside B.1.351 and B.1.1.7 mutated regions reportedly drew nearly half of spike TCRs. Only five to seven individuals given AZD1222 were seropositive at baseline.

The chain links TRBV5-1 to TRBJ2-3, with D perhaps TRBD2 (5 bases). This TCR was sampled from an adult in good health. The specimen was peripheral blood, collected on day 0 of MenACWY control vaccination. CDR3 region: CASSLGALGTDTQYF. CDR3 DNA: TGCGCCAGCAGCCTGGGAGCGTTGGGCACAGATACGCAGTATTTT.